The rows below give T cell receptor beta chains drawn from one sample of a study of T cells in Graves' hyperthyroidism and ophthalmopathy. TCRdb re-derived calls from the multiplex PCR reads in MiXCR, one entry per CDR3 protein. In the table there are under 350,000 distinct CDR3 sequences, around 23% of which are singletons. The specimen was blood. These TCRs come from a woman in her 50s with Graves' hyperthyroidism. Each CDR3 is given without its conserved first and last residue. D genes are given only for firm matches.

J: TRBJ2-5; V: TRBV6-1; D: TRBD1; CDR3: ASSDRDRVAETQY
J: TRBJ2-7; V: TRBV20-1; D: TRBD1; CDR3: SAPGTGGYEQY
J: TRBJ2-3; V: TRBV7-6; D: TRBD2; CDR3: ASSHRLAGGVDTQY
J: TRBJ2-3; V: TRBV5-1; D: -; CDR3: ASSLESGFTDTQY
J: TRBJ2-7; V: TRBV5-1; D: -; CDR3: ATVRQRLGEQY
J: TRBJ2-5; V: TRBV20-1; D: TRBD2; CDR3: SARSGRAGETQY
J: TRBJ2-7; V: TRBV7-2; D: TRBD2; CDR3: ASSDTTSEDYEQY
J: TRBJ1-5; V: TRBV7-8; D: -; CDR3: ASSLGADSNQPQH
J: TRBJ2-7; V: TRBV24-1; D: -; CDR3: ATSDGNRNYEQY
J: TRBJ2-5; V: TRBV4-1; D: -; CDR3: ASSQTVGETQY